Listed below are T cell receptor beta chains from one sample, sequenced in a study of CD8 T cells in Susac syndrome. TCRdb fed the immunoSEQ multiplex PCR reads into MiXCR, producing one record per CDR3 protein. The table has about 400,000 distinct CDR3 sequences, 85% to 90% seen once. Sample: CD8+ T cells from PBMCs. The receptors here all came from a human donor with multiple sclerosis. CDR3s include the opening cysteine and the closing phenylalanine or tryptophan. A D gene is named only where the DNA matches it firmly. Clone size is not always given. Where it is, it says once, few, many or a class for expanded clones.

v_gene	d_gene	j_gene	abundance	CDR3nt	CDR3aa
TRBV10-2	TRBD1	TRBJ1-1	.	TGCGCCAGCGGGACAGCCCAAACTGAAGCTTTCTTT	CASGTAQTEAFF
TRBV5-1	.	TRBJ2-7	.	TGCGCCAGCAGCTTGGCCGATCACCCCTTCTACGAGCAGTACTTC	CASSLADHPFYEQYF
TRBV6-5	.	TRBJ2-2	.	TGTGCCAGCAGTTACATTGTCAATACCGGGGAGCTGTTTTTT	CASSYIVNTGELFF
TRBV5-4	.	TRBJ1-5	.	TGTGCCAGCAGTATGGCAGGGGATATAAGTCAGCCCCAGCATTTT	CASSMAGDISQPQHF
TRBV27	.	TRBJ2-7	once	TGTGCCAGCAGTAACCCCGACAGTAACTACGAGCAGTACTTC	CASSNPDSNYEQYF
TRBV12-3/TRBV12-4	.	TRBJ1-2	.	TGTGCCAGCACCCCCGGGGGAAATGGCTACACCTTC	CASTPGGNGYTF
TRBV5-1	TRBD1	TRBJ2-5	.	TGCGCCAGCAGCTTTTTGGACAGGGGGCAAGAGACCCAGTACTTC	CASSFLDRGQETQYF
TRBV30	.	TRBJ2-1	.	TGTGCCTGGAGTGTCCATAGGGTCGATGAGCAGTTCTTC	CAWSVHRVDEQFF
TRBV28	TRBD2	TRBJ2-3	once	TGTGCCAGCAGTACCCTCCTAGCGGGAGTAACAGATACGCAGTATTTT	CASSTLLAGVTDTQYF
TRBV5-1	.	TRBJ1-5	.	TGCGCCAGCAGCCGGGGGTGGGGAGGAACCCAGCCCCAGCATTTT	CASSRGWGGTQPQHF
TRBV12-3/TRBV12-4	TRBD1	TRBJ1-2	once	TGTGCCAGCAGTTTATTATTATCGGGACAGGGCTGGGGCTACACCTTC	CASSLLLSGQGWGYTF
TRBV6-5	TRBD2	TRBJ2-1	.	TGTGCCAGCAGATACAATACCGGGACTAGCTTCCACAGTGAGCAGTTCTTC	CASRYNTGTSFHSEQFF
TRBV5-6	TRBD2	TRBJ2-5	.	TGTGCCAGCAGCTTGGGGGCGCGGGGGTTCCAAGAGACCCAGTACTTC	CASSLGARGFQETQYF
TRBV6-6	.	TRBJ1-2	.	TGTGCCAGCAGTTTTTCACAGACCGGGCAGGAGGTTGGCTACACCTTC	CASSFSQTGQEVGYTF
TRBV5-6	.	TRBJ2-7	few	TGTGCCAGCAGCTACGGGACGGACTCCTACGAGCAGTACTTC	CASSYGTDSYEQYF
TRBV4-1	.	TRBJ2-1	once	TGCGCCAGCAGCCCCCCGCCTGGCAGCCGTTACAATGAGCAGTTCTTC	CASSPPPGSRYNEQFF
TRBV2	TRBD1	TRBJ2-7	.	TGTGCCAGCAGTGAGGGGAACAGGGGTTACGAGCAGTACTTC	CASSEGNRGYEQYF